This note documents a single TCR beta chain sequence. What it recognizes is unknown. Profiling relied on immunoSEQ multiplex PCR, and the TCRdb table lists in-frame clones only, not all of them. The data show about 60,000 clones, 80% to 85% seen once. This sample is drawn from a study of OX40 agonist ivuxolimab in advanced cancers. At the level of the study: Patients received ivuxolimab, an intravenous treatment, every 2 weeks at 0.01 to 10 mg/kg. Three partial responders included one hepatocellular carcinoma patient and two cutaneous melanoma patients.

Study results and caveats: Certain nonresponders additionally had low normalized T-cell clonal expansion. At 0.1 to 3.0 mg/kg, CD4+ and CD8+ blood T cells expanded clonally by week 6.

Trimming left V 6 bases short and J 2 bases short, with 17 bases between. The CDR3 is 15 residues long. Germline values: CDR1 LNHDA, CDR2 SQIVND (reference sequence). The sequences come from CD4+ or CD8+ T cells sorted from blood, collected in a trial of the OX40 agonist ivuxolimab. The sequence came from an adult with an advanced solid tumor such as melanoma, head and neck, liver or kidney cancer. V and J are TRBV19 and TRBJ2-7; a weak D match, TRBD1 (7 bases). The CDR3 nucleotides are TGTGCCAGTAGGAACCGACAGGGACTGACCTACGAGCAGTACTTC. This codes for CASRNRQGLTYEQYF.